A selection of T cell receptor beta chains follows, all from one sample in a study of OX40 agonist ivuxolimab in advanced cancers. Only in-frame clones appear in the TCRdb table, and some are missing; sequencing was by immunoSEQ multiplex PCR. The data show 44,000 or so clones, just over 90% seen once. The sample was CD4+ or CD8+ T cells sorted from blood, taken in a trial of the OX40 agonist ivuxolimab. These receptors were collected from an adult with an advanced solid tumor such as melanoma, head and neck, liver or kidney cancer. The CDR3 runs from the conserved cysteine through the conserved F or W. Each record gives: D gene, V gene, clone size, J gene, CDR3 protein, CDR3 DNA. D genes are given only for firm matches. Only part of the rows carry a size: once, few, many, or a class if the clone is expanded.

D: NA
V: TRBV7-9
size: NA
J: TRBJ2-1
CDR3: CASSYFVGGENDNEQFF
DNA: TGTGCCAGCAGCTATTTCGTGGGCGGGGAGAACGACAATGAGCAGTTCTTC

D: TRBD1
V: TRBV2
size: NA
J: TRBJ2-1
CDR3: CASPGTGGINEQFF
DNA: TGTGCCAGCCCCGGGACAGGGGGAATCAATGAGCAGTTCTTC

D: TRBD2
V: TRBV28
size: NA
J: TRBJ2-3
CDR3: CASSSPLTSGGPDNTDTQYF
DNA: TGTGCCAGCAGTTCACCTCTGACTAGCGGGGGGCCCGATAACACAGATACGCAGTATTTT

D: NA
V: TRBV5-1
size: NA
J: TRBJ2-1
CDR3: CASSLDGRGGNEQFF
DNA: TGCGCCAGCAGCTTGGATGGGCGGGGTGGGAATGAGCAGTTCTTC

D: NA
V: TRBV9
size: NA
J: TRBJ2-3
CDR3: CASSVTGVTADTQYF
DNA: TGTGCCAGCAGCGTAACGGGAGTCACGGCAGATACGCAGTATTTT

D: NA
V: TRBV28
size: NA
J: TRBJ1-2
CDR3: CASSQYREGYTF
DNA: TGTGCCAGCAGTCAATACAGGGAAGGCTACACCTTC

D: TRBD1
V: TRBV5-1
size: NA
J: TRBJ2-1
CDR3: CASSPDQTGTGVYNEQFF
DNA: TGCGCCAGCAGCCCCGACCAGACCGGGACAGGGGTCTACAATGAGCAGTTCTTC

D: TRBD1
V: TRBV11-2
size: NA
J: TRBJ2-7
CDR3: CASSWRPGTGDSYEQYF
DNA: TGTGCCAGCAGCTGGCGGCCGGGGACAGGGGACTCCTACGAGCAGTACTTC

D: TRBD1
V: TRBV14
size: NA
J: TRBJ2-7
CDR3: CASSLPGQGSYEQYF
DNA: TGTGCCAGCAGCCTACCCGGACAGGGGTCGTACGAGCAGTACTTC

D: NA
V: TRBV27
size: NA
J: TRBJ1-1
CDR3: CASSLGGGMNTEAFF
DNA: TGTGCCAGCAGTTTAGGGGGCGGCATGAACACTGAAGCTTTCTTT

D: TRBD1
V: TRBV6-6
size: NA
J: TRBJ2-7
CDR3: CASSDPGQGTYEQYF
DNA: TGTGCCAGCAGCGATCCGGGACAGGGTACCTACGAGCAGTACTTC

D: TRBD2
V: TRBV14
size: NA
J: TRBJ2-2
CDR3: CASSQDHWIAGEPNTGELFF
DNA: TGTGCCAGCAGCCAAGATCACTGGATAGCGGGGGAGCCGAACACCGGGGAGCTGTTTTTT

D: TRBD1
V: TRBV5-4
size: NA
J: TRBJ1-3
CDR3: CASSLGGGAFGNTIYF
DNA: TGTGCCAGCAGCTTGGGAGGGGGCGCTTTCGGAAACACCATATATTTT

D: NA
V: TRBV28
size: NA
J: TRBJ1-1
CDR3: CASSGAGVKDTEAFF
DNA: TGTGCCAGCAGTGGGGCAGGGGTTAAGGACACTGAAGCTTTCTTT

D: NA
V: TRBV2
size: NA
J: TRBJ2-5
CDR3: CASSDLSDSYPGKTQYF
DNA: TGTGCCAGCAGTGACCTCAGTGACTCCTATCCAGGGAAGACCCAGTACTTC

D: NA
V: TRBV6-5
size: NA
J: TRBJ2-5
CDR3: CASSYLPITGQETQYF
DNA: TGTGCCAGCAGTTATCTTCCCATAACAGGACAAGAGACCCAGTACTTC

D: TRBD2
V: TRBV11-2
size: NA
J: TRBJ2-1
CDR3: CASSSPGLVGNEQFF
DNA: TGTGCCAGCAGCTCGCCGGGACTAGTTGGCAATGAGCAGTTCTTC

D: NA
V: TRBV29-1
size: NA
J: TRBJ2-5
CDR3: CSVERGREGTQYF
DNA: TGCAGCGTTGAAAGAGGTCGCGAGGGAACCCAGTACTTC

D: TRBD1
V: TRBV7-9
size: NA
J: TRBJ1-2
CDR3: CATRGQIYGYAF
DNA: TGTGCCACTAGGGGACAGATTTATGGCTACGCCTTC

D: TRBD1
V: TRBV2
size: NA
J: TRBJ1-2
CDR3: CASSEFRTGGHYGYTF
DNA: TGTGCCAGCAGTGAATTCCGGACAGGGGGACACTATGGCTACACCTTC

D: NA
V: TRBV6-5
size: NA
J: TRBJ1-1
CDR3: CASSYLQGAEAFF
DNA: TGTGCCAGCAGTTACCTACAGGGCGCTGAAGCTTTCTTT

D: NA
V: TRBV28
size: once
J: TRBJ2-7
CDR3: CASRWTASYEQYF
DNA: TGTGCCAGCAGGTGGACAGCCTCCTACGAGCAGTACTTC

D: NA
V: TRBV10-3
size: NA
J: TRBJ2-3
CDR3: CAISDQGEVVTTDTQYF
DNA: TGTGCCATCAGTGATCAGGGGGAGGTAGTCACCACAGATACGCAGTATTTT

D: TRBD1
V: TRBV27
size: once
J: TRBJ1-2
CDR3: CASSPGQGFGGYTF
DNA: TGTGCCAGCAGTCCAGGACAGGGTTTCGGCGGCTACACCTTC

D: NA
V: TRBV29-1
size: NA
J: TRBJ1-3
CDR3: CSVEDGGSGNTIYF
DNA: TGCAGCGTTGAAGATGGGGGCTCTGGAAACACCATATATTTT

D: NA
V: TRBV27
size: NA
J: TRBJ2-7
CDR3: CASRVLGADEQYF
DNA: TGTGCCAGCAGGGTTCTGGGGGCCGACGAGCAGTACTTC

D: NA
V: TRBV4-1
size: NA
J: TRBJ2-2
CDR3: CASSQESGGELFF
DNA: TGCGCCAGCAGCCAAGAATCTGGCGGGGAGCTGTTTTTT

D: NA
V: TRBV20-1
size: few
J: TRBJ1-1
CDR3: CSARVGLGAFF
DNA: TGCAGTGCTAGAGTGGGGCTCGGTGCTTTCTTT

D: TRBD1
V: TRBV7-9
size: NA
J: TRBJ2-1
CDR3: CASSLPGQGHNEQFF
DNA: TGTGCCAGCAGCTTGCCGGGACAGGGGCACAATGAGCAGTTCTTC

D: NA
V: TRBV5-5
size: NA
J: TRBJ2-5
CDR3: CASSSSASMEETQYF
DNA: TGTGCCAGCAGCTCCTCCGCGTCAATGGAAGAGACCCAGTACTTC

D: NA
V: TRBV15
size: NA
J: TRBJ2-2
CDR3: CATSTQRNTGELFF
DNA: TGTGCCACCAGTACACAGAGGAACACCGGGGAGCTGTTTTTT

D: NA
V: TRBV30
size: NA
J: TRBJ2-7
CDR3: CALNASPGGEQYF
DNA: TGTGCCTTAAACGCTAGTCCAGGAGGCGAGCAGTACTTC

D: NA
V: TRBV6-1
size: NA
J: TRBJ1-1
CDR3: CASSVYMDRQEAFF
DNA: TGTGCCAGCAGTGTTTATATGGACAGACAAGAAGCTTTCTTT

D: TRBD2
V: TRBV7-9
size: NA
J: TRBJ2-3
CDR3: CASPPMAGDGSADTQYF
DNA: TGTGCCAGCCCCCCGATGGCGGGAGATGGTTCAGCAGATACGCAGTATTTT

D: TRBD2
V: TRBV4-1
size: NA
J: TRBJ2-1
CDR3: CASSGGAGEQFF
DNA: TGCGCCAGTAGCGGGGGGGCCGGTGAGCAGTTCTTC

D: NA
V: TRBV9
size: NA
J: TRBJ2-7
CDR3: CASSAGVFHEQYF
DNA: TGTGCCAGCAGCGCAGGGGTTTTTCACGAGCAGTACTTC

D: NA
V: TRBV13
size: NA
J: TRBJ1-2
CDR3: CASSLDFASYTF
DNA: TGTGCCAGCAGCTTAGATTTTGCGAGCTACACCTTC

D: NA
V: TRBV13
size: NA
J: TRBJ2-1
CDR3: CASSPAVEQFF
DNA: TGTGCCAGCAGCCCAGCAGTAGAGCAGTTCTTC

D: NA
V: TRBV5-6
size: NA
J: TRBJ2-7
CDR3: CASSLVRGANEQYF
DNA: TGTGCCAGCAGCTTGGTTCGGGGGGCCAACGAGCAGTACTTC

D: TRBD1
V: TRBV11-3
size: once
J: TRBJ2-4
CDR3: CASSLNTGGSNIQYF
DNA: TGTGCCAGCAGCTTAAATACAGGGGGCTCGAACATTCAGTACTTC

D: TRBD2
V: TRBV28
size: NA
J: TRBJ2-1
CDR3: CASNSGGFGGRASSYNEQFF
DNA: TGTGCCAGCAATTCGGGTGGCTTTGGCGGGAGGGCCAGCTCCTACAATGAGCAGTTCTTC

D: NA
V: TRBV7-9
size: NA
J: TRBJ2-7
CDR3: CASSFWTESSYEQYF
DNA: TGTGCCAGCAGCTTTTGGACAGAGAGCTCCTACGAGCAGTACTTC

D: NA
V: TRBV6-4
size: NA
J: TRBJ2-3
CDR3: CASSEAGSTDTQYF
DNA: TGTGCCAGCAGTGAGGCGGGAAGCACAGATACGCAGTATTTT

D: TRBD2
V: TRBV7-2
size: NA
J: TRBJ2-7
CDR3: CASSALRGGYDEQYF
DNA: TGTGCCAGCAGCGCCCTCCGGGGAGGGTACGACGAGCAGTACTTC

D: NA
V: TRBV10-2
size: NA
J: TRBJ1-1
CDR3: CASTGNTEAFF
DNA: TGCGCCAGCACCGGAAACACTGAAGCTTTCTTT

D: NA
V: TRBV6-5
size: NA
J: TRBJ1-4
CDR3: CASSRTPLTNEKLFF
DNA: TGTGCCAGCAGTCGGACCCCATTAACTAATGAAAAACTGTTTTTT